Sequencing of this T cell receptor beta chain was carried out in a study of cytomegalovirus exposure and HLA in healthy donors. Study-wide results and caveats: Analyzed later, most CMV-associated TCR beta chains appeared HLA-restricted.

In the case of this clone: Its target is not known.

The PCR was carried out with 60 Vbeta primers and 13 Jbeta primers. Sequencing was performed with immunoSEQ multiplex PCR; in TCRdb, only in-frame clones are kept and a portion is missing. This repertoire shows over 95,000 clones, about three quarters found once; its top ten account for approximately 2.4%. The sequence derives from a female donor in good health and CMV-seronegative. Input material: PBMCs.

The DNA of the CDR3 is TGTGCCAGCAGCTCCAGGGGTGGCTACACCTTC. Translation gives CASSSRGGYTF. The chain joins TRBV11-2 to TRBJ1-2, with D possibly matching TRBD1 (6 bases). The V gene lost 4 bases and the J gene lost 7 bases, with 7 bases spanning the gap. CDR3 length: 11 amino acids. Looked up from germline, CDR1 is SGHAT and CDR2 is FQNNGV.